Listed below are T cell receptor beta chains from one sample, sequenced in a study of blood T cell repertoires in COVID-19. The repertoire was sequenced with immunoSEQ multiplex PCR; TCRdb's copy has only in-frame clones and lacks some. The profile shows about 150,000 clones, approximately 80% of them singletons. The sequencing sample was made of peripheral blood. The receptors were sampled from a woman aged 45-60 years with acute or convalescent COVID-19. Each CDR3 is given with its conserved first and last residue. A D gene is named only where the DNA matches it firmly. Some rows mark clone size as missing; the rest say once, few, many or name a class of expanded clone.

d_gene	j_gene	v_gene	abundance	CDR3nt	CDR3aa
-	TRBJ1-5	TRBV27	-	TGTGCCAGCAGCTCCGGAGAGGGAGGTGGGCAGCCCCAGCATTTT	CASSSGEGGGQPQHF
-	TRBJ1-1	TRBV12-3/TRBV12-4	many	TGTGCCGGGTCGCCCCTCAGGGGAACTGAAGCTTTCTTT	CAGSPLRGTEAFF
TRBD1	TRBJ1-6	TRBV9	-	TGTGCCAGCAGCGGCGGTGGGACAGGGAAGAAACCCCTCCACTTT	CASSGGGTGKKPLHF
TRBD1	TRBJ1-5	TRBV6-5	few	TGTGCCAGCAGCCTACAGGGGAATCAGCCCCAGCATTTT	CASSLQGNQPQHF
TRBD2	TRBJ2-7	TRBV23-1	-	TGCGCCAGCAGTCACCAGAAGGCGGGGGGCCACTCCTACGAGCAGTACTTC	CASSHQKAGGHSYEQYF
TRBD1	TRBJ2-5	TRBV5-1	-	TGCGCCACCGGGGACAGGGAAGAGACCCAGTACTTC	CATGDREETQYF
TRBD2	TRBJ2-7	TRBV5-1	-	TGCGCCAGCAGCACCGGGGGGGCCCTCCCCTACGAGCAGTACTTC	CASSTGGALPYEQYF
-	TRBJ1-2	TRBV7-9	-	TGTGCCAGCAGCTTAGTGAGCCGGGATAACTATGGCTACACCTTC	CASSLVSRDNYGYTF
TRBD2	TRBJ2-5	TRBV5-1	-	TGCGCCAGCAGCCTGGGACTAGCGCCAGAGACCCAGTACTTC	CASSLGLAPETQYF
-	TRBJ2-7	TRBV19	once	TGTGCCAGTAGTAGGGGGCCCGACTACGAGCAGTACTTC	CASSRGPDYEQYF
-	TRBJ2-7	TRBV5-1	-	TGCGCCAGCAGCCCCGAATGGCCTGTATCCTACGAGCAGTACTTC	CASSPEWPVSYEQYF
TRBD2	TRBJ2-1	TRBV25-1	once	TGTGCCAGCAGTGAGACTAGCCGCTCGCCTATATTCTTC	CASSETSRSPIFF
-	TRBJ1-3	TRBV28	-	TGTGCCAGCAGCGTCGGACAGCCCGGAAACACCATATATTTT	CASSVGQPGNTIYF
TRBD1	TRBJ1-4	TRBV5-1	-	TGCGCCAGCAGCTTTGGGGGACAGGGGGCAACTAATGAAAAACTGTTTTTT	CASSFGGQGATNEKLFF
-	TRBJ1-5	TRBV3-1/TRBV3-2	-	TGTGCCAGCAGCCAAGATGTAGAGCAGCCCCAGCATTTT	CASSQDVEQPQHF